Listed here are 21 T cell receptor beta chains from one sample, sequenced in a study of blood T cells in healthy people across ages. Alongside a J-beta primer mix, a sample-barcoded 5' primer served in a second PCR lasting 7 to 11 cycles. MiXCR, run by TCRdb on the 5' RACE reads, gives a single entry per CDR3 protein. The data contain almost 800,000 distinct CDR3 sequences, roughly 50% of them seen just once; the ten biggest clones take up approximately 20%. Sequenced: blood. The receptors derive from a man aged 25 to 40 in good health.

As for this clonotype: Likely a read error: the CDR3 ends without its conserved phenylalanine or tryptophan. V usage is TRBV6-2 or TRBV6-3 and J usage is TRBJ2-3; 10 positions match TRBD2. V lost 6 bases, J lost 6 bases, and 6 bases stayed unmatched. The CDR3 covers 14 residues. From germline, CDR1 is MNHEY and CDR2 SVGEGT. This CDR3 reads CASRPAGGQDTQYV. The CDR3 DNA follows: TGTGCCAGCAGGCCAGCGGGAGGGCAGGATACGCAGTATGTT.

The chain uses TRBV5-4 and TRBJ2-7, with TRBD2 identical over 10 bases. CDR1 and CDR2 (germline): SGHNT, YYREEE (reference sequence). This CDR3 is built from 16 residues. With 5 bases clipped from V and 3 bases from J, the junction kept 11 bases outside the gene matches. CDR3 sequence: CASSQGRTSGFYEQYF. The CDR3 DNA reads as TGTGCCAGCAGTCAAGGTAGGACTAGCGGATTCTACGAGCAGTACTTC.

This clonotype was counted only a few times. The J gene is TRBJ2-7, the V gene TRBV29-1; no clear D gene. From germline, CDR1 is SQVTM and CDR2 ANQGSEA. The germline V and J ends were trimmed by 4 bases and 6 bases, with 16 bases remaining between them. The CDR3 is 13 residues long. CDR3 residues: CSVGADSAGEQYF. CDR3 nucleotide sequence: TGCAGCGTTGGCGCTGACTCAGCCGGCGAGCAGTACTTC.

CDR3 nucleotides: TGTGCCAGCAGCTTCTGGGGACAGGGTTACTACGAGCAGTACTTC. This translates into CASSFWGQGYYEQYF. The chain carries TRBV5-6 and TRBJ2-5; TRBD1 matches 9 bases. The J call may be wrong; the DNA end is better matched by TRBJ2-7. Germline V lookup: CDR1 SGHDT, CDR2 YYEEEE. This CDR3 is built from 15 residues.

This clonotype was picked up a small number of times. The J gene is TRBJ1-4, the V gene TRBV20-1; D possibly corresponds to TRBD1 (5 bases). The CDR3 consists of 14 residues. V dropped 5 bases and J dropped 7 bases, with 17 bases sitting between them. CDR1 and CDR2 from the germline V gene are DFQATT and SNEGSKA (reference sequence). CDR3 bases: TGCAGTGCTCCCCTTCGGGCAGGGCCTGAAAAACTGTTTTTT. Protein sequence: CSAPLRAGPEKLFF.

The chain recombines TRBV3-1 with TRBJ2-3; tentatively, D is TRBD1 (7 bases). The V and J ends lost 1 base and 2 bases respectively, with 16 bases between them. CDR3 length: 17 amino acids. Germline V gene sequence: CDR1 LGHDT, CDR2 YNNKEL (reference sequence). This chain's CDR3 is CASSQARGEEYTDTQYF. In DNA, the CDR3 is TGTGCCAGCAGCCAAGCCAGGGGGGAGGAGTACACAGATACGCAGTATTTT.

This clonotype came up a few times. This chain uses TRBV3-1 with TRBJ1-1; TRBD1 matches 7 bases. Germline V gene sequence: CDR1 LGHDT, CDR2 YNNKEL (reference sequence). V shed 4 bases, J shed 3 bases, and the junction held 14 bases outside the gene matches. CDR3 length equals 17 residues. CDR3 nucleotide sequence: TGTGCCAGCAGCCCTGCACCGGAGACAGGGAGGGACACTGAAGCTTTCTTT. It codes for CASSPAPETGRDTEAFF.

This clonotype appeared a single time. The chain joins TRBV4-3 to TRBJ2-3, with TRBD1 as a possible D gene (6 bases). The ends were cut back, 0 bases at V and 0 bases at J, with 13 bases in the middle. Germline V gene lookup returns CDR1 LGHNA and CDR2 YSLEER. This CDR3 contains 17 residues. The CDR3 is CASSQESWGTSTDTQYF. The CDR3 DNA reads TGCGCCAGCAGCCAAGAGAGTTGGGGGACAAGCACAGATACGCAGTATTTT.

This clonotype was counted only a few times. The chain recombines TRBV5-6 with TRBJ2-3, with D maybe TRBD2 (5 bases). CDR3 length: 14 amino acids. Looked up from germline, CDR1 is SGHDT and CDR2 is YYEEEE. With 4 bases removed from V and 6 bases from J, the gap between germline ends came to 15 bases. CDR3 nucleotide sequence: TGTGCCAGCAGCGTAGCGTCAGTTTTTGATACGCAGTATTTT. Amino acids: CASSVASVFDTQYF.

The V call is TRBV5-1, the J call TRBJ2-5; D is perhaps TRBD2 (6 bases). Trimming took 5 bases from V and 5 from J, leaving 13 bases between them. In germline, CDR1 is SGHRS, CDR2 YFSETQ. CDR3 size: 13 residues. CDR3 bases: TGCGCCAGCAGTTCCGTGGGAGGCGAGACCCAGTACTTC. Translating it yields CASSSVGGETQYF.

In the case of this clonotype: A read error may account for a junction end that differs from germline. The chain joins TRBV15 to TRBJ1-6; D remains unclear. Looked up from germline, CDR1 is LNHNV and CDR2 is YYDKDF (reference sequence). The CDR3 totals 17 residues. The DNA for the CDR3 is TGTGCCACCAGCAGAGTTACCTCGGCGGCCTATAATTCACCCCCCCACTTT. It translates to CATSRVTSAAYNSPPHF.

This clonotype was detected a few times. The rearrangement joins TRBV25-1 to TRBJ1-4; D is unresolved. This CDR3 spans 14 amino acids. V was clipped by 4 bases and J by 0 bases, with 6 bases between them. CDR1 is MGHDK and CDR2 is SYGVNS in the germline V gene. CDR3 sequence (DNA): TGTGCCAGCAGTGGGCACGCAACTAATGAAAAACTGTTTTTT. The encoded protein is CASSGHATNEKLFF.

Notes on this clonotype: This may be a read error, as it is one base from a much larger clone. V is TRBV28 and J is TRBJ1-1; D gene ambiguous. V lost 6 bases, J lost 0 bases, and 20 bases lay in between. Germline V gene data show CDR1 as MDHEN and CDR2 as SYDVKM. This CDR3 has 17 amino acids. The CDR3 bases are TGTGCCAGCAGCCCAGCCGGGCAGTTTATTATGAACACTGAAGCTTTCTTT. This encodes CASSPAGQFIMNTEAFF.

This chain links TRBV10-3 with TRBJ2-5, with a possible D match to TRBD1 (6 bases). Germline V gene lookup returns CDR1 ENHRY and CDR2 SYGVKD. The CDR3 length is 13 residues. The V gene lost 2 bases and the J gene lost 4 bases, with 8 bases spanning the gap. The CDR3 loop is CAISEGQRETQYF. The DNA of the CDR3 is TGTGCCATCAGTGAGGGACAGCGAGAGACCCAGTACTTC.

A single count supports this clonotype. The chain combines TRBV4-1 with TRBJ1-2, with D unresolved. This CDR3 is built from 14 residues. Germline V lookup: CDR1 MGHRA, CDR2 YSYEKL. V shed 0 bases and J shed 7 bases, with 12 bases lying between them. CDR3 bases: TGCGCCAGCAGCCAAGAACGGCCGATCGGTGGCTACACCTTC. Translating gives CASSQERPIGGYTF.

J is TRBJ2-5 and V is TRBV12-3 or TRBV12-4; a weak D match, TRBD1 (6 bases). Trimming removed 6 bases at V and 4 bases at J, with 18 bases between. This CDR3 contains 15 residues. CDR3 coding DNA: TGTGCCAGCAGGCCCGAGGCCCTAGGGGGAGAGACCCAGTACTTC. As protein: CASRPEALGGETQYF.

The CDR3 loop is CASTEQYF. For the CDR3, the DNA is TGTGCCAGTACCGAGCAGTACTTC. The chain employs TRBV19 and TRBJ2-7; D remains ambiguous. The germline V gene encodes CDR1 LNHDA and CDR2 SQIVND (reference sequence). V lost 7 bases and J lost 6, with 1 base in between. The CDR3 length is 8 residues.

The chain uses TRBV29-1 and TRBJ1-1; TRBD1 is a possible D gene (6 bases). The CDR3 sequence is 12 residues long. Trimming shortened V by 4 bases and J by 2 bases, and 8 bases separated the two germline ends. Germline V gene data show CDR1 as SQVTM and CDR2 as ANQGSEA. CDR3 nucleotide sequence: TGCAGCGTTGGAGGGGGAAACACTGAAGCTTTCTTT. Its protein is CSVGGGNTEAFF.

This clonotype was detected only once. This rearrangement joins TRBV12-3 or TRBV12-4 to TRBJ2-3; 10 bases align to TRBD2. The junction had 14 bases not matched to a gene; V was cut back by 6 bases and J by 8 bases. The CDR3 is made up of 16 amino acids. The CDR3 spells CASRPILAGEVATQYF. The CDR3 region has the DNA TGTGCCAGCAGGCCTATTCTAGCGGGGGAGGTAGCTACGCAGTATTTT.

The chain employs TRBV7-2 and TRBJ2-3, with 11 bases that match TRBD2. The ends lost 3 bases at V and 5 bases at J; junction bases unmatched: 4. The length of the CDR3 is 15 residues. The germline gives CDR1 SGHTA, CDR2 FQGNSA. In nucleotides, the CDR3 is TGTGCCAGCAGCTTGACTAGCGGGGAGGGAGATACGCAGTATTTT. This gives the protein CASSLTSGEGDTQYF. Together with reference TRBV7-2 and TRBJ2-3, the CDR3 gives the full variable domain: GAGVSQSPSNKVTEKGKDVELRCDPISGHTALYWYRQSLGQGLEFLIYFQGNSAPDKSGLPSDRFSAERTGGSVSTLTIQRTQQEDSAVYLCASSLTSGEGDTQYFGPGTRLTVL.

This chain links TRBV29-1 with TRBJ2-7; 8 positions agree with TRBD1. V shed 5 bases, J shed 2 bases, and the junction held 2 bases outside the gene matches. Germline CDR1 is SQVTM and CDR2 is ANQGSEA. This CDR3 has 12 amino acids. The CDR3 nucleotides are TGCAGCGTTCGGACAGGGACCTACGAGCAGTACTTC. This sequence encodes CSVRTGTYEQYF.